This TCR beta chain was captured by sequencing in a study of cytomegalovirus exposure and HLA in healthy donors. The PCR contained 60 Vbeta and 13 Jbeta primers. The repertoire was sequenced with immunoSEQ multiplex PCR; TCRdb's copy has only in-frame clones and lacks some. This table holds about 160,000 clones, roughly 77% found once. Germline V gives CDR1 MNHEY, CDR2 SMNVEV (reference sequence). V gave up 4 bases and J gave up 6 bases; unmatched junction bases: 16. CDR3 length: 17 amino acids. The J gene is TRBJ2-7, the V gene TRBV27; TRBD1 aligns across 9 bases. This receptor was taken from a man aged 25-45 years in good health and CMV-seropositive. The material sequenced was PBMCs. The CDR3 DNA reads as TGTGCCAGCAGTTCCCCCTCAGGGACAGGGTGGTCCGTCGAGCAGTACTTC. Amino acid sequence: CASSSPSGTGWSVEQYF.